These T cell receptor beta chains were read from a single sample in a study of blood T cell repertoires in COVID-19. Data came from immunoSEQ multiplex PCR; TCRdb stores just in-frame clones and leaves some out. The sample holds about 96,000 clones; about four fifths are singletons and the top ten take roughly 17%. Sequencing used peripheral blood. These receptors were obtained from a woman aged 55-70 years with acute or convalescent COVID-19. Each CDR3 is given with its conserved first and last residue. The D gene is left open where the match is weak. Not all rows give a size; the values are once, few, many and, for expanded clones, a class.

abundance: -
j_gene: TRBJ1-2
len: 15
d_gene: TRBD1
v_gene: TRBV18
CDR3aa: CASSPGGQPNYGYTF
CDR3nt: TGTGCCAGCTCACCAGGGGGACAGCCTAACTATGGCTACACCTTC

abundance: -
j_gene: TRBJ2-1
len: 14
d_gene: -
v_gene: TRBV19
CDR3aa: CASSIGASTNEQFF
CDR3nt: TGTGCCAGTAGTATAGGTGCTAGTACGAATGAGCAGTTCTTC

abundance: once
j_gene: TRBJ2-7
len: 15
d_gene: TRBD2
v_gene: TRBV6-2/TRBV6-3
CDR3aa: CASSPRLAGSHEQYF
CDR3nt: TGTGCCAGCAGTCCCCGACTAGCGGGGAGTCACGAGCAGTACTTC

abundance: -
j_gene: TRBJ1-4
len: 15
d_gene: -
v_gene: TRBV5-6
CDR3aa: CASSRGQTSNEKLFF
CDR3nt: TGTGCCAGCAGCAGAGGACAGACCTCTAATGAAAAACTGTTTTTT

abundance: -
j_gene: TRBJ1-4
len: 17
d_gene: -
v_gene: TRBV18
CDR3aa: CASSPNGFSVTNEKLFF
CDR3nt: TGTGCCAGCTCACCCAACGGTTTCTCGGTAACTAATGAAAAACTGTTTTTT

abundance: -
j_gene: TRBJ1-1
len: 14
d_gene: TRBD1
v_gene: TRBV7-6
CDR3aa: CASSVRTGNTEAFF
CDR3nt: TGTGCCAGCAGCGTACGGACAGGGAACACTGAAGCTTTCTTT

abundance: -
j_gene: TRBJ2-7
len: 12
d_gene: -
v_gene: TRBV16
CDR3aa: CASSATSFEQYF
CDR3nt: TGTGCCAGCAGCGCAACTAGTTTCGAGCAGTACTTC

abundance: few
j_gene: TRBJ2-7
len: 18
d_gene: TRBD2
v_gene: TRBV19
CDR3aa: CASSIDIWASGGSYEQYF
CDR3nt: TGTGCCAGTAGTATAGATATATGGGCTAGCGGGGGCTCCTACGAGCAGTACTTC

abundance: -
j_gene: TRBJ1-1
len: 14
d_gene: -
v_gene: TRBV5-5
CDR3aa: CASSLGTGYTEAFF
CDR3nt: TGTGCCAGCAGCCTGGGCACGGGTTACACTGAAGCTTTCTTT

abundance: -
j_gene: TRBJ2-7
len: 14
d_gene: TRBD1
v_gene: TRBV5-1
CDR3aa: CASTRTGMVDEQYF
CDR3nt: TGCGCCAGCACTAGGACAGGGATGGTAGACGAGCAGTACTTC

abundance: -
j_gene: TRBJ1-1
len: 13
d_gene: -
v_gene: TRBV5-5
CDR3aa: CASSQTPNTEAFF
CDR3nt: TGTGCCAGCAGCCAGACACCGAACACTGAAGCTTTCTTT

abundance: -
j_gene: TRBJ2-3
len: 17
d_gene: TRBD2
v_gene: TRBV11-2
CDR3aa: CASSLNSGGGAADTQYF
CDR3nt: TGTGCCAGCAGCTTAAACTCTGGCGGGGGGGCAGCAGATACGCAGTATTTT

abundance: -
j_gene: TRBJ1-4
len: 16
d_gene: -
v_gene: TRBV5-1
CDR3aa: CASSLDAATTNEKLFF
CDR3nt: TGCGCCAGCAGCTTGGATGCGGCAACAACTAATGAAAAACTGTTTTTT

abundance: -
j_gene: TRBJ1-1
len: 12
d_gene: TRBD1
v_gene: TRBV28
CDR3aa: CASTTRTGEAFF
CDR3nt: TGTGCCAGCACCACCAGGACAGGGGAAGCTTTCTTT

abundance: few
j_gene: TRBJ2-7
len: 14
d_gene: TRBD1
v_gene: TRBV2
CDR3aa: CASTAGTVSYEQYF
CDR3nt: TGTGCCAGCACTGCCGGGACAGTTTCCTACGAGCAGTACTTC

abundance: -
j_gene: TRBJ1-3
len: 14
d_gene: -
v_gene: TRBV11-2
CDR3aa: CASSPSFSGNTIYF
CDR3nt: TGTGCCAGCAGCCCATCGTTTAGTGGAAACACCATATATTTT

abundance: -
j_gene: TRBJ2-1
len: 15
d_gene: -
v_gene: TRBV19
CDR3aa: CASSQDRSSYNEQFF
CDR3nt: TGTGCCAGTAGTCAAGACAGGAGCTCCTACAATGAGCAGTTCTTC

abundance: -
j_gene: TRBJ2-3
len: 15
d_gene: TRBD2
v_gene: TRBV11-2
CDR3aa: CASSPVASGEDTQYF
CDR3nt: TGTGCCAGCAGCCCCGTGGCTAGCGGGGAAGATACGCAGTATTTT

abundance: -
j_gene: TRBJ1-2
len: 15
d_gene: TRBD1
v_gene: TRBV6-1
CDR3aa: CASSDRQGASYGYTF
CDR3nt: TGTGCCAGCAGTGACCGGCAGGGGGCGTCCTATGGCTACACCTTC

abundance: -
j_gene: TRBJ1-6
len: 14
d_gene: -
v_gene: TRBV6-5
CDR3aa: CASSYSVRGSPLHF
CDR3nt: TGTGCCAGCAGTTACTCGGTGAGGGGGTCACCCCTCCACTTT

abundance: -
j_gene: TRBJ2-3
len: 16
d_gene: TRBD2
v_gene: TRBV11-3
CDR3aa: CASSFRLAGRTDTQYF
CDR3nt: TGTGCCAGCAGCTTCCGTCTAGCGGGGCGCACAGATACGCAGTATTTT

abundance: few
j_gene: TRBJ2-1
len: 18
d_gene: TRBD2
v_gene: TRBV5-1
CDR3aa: CASSYKRGGQSSYNEQFF
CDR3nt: TGCGCCAGCAGCTATAAGCGGGGGGGCCAAAGCTCCTACAATGAGCAGTTCTTC